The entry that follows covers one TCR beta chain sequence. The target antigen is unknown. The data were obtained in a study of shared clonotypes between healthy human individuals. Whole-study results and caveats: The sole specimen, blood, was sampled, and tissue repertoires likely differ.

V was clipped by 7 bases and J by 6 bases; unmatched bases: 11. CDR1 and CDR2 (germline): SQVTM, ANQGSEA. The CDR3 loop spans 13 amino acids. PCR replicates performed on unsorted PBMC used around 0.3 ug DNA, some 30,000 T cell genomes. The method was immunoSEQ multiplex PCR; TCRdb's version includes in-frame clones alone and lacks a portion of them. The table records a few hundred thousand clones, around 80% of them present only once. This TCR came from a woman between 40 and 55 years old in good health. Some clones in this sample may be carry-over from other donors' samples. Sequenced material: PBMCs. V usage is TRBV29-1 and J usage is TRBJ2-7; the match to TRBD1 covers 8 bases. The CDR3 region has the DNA TGCAGCGCAGAGACAGGGGCGCGCAGCGAGCAGTACTTC. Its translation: CSAETGARSEQYF.